The source of this T cell receptor beta chain is a study of cytomegalovirus exposure and HLA in healthy donors. The study, taken as a whole, reports: The authors listed 150 to 200 TCR beta chains as cytomegalovirus-associated. Reportedly, a later analysis found an Asian-associated ancestry cluster had fewer N-insertions than the approximately 700-donor mean.

The PCR made use of 60 Vbeta and 13 Jbeta primers. Sequencing used immunoSEQ multiplex PCR; TCRdb keeps in-frame clones, though not all of them. The sample consists of about 100,000 clones, 76% of them appearing once. About this clone itself: The antigen is undetermined.

V shed 6 bases and J 1 base; nucleotides not matched to a gene: 12. Germline V gene lookup returns CDR1 KGHSH and CDR2 LQKENI. CDR3 length equals 16 residues. The chain employs TRBV18 and TRBJ2-7, with TRBD2 identical over 7 bases. Sequenced: PBMCs. This receptor was taken from a woman aged 55 to 70 in good health and CMV-seropositive. CDR3 loop: CASSPLWAGESYEQYF. CDR3 coding DNA: TGTGCCAGCTCGCCGCTTTGGGCGGGGGAGTCCTACGAGCAGTACTTC.